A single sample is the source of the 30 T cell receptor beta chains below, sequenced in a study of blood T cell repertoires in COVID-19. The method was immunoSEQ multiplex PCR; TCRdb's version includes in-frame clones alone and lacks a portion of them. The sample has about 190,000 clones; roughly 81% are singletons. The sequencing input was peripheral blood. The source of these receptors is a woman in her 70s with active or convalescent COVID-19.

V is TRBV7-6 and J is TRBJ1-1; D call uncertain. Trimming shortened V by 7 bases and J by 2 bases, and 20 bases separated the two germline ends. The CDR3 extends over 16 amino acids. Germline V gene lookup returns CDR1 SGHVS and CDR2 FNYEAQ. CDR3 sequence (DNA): TGTGCCAGCATGTGGTTGATACAGAGAACAAACACTGAAGCTTTCTTT. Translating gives CASMWLIQRTNTEAFF.

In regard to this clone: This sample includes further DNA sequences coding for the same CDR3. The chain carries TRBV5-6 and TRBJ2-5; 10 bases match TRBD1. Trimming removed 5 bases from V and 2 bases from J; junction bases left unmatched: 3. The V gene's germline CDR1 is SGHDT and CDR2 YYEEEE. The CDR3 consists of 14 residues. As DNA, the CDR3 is TGTGCCAGCAGTCGGGACAGGGGTCAAGAGACCCAGTACTTC. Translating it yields CASSRDRGQETQYF.

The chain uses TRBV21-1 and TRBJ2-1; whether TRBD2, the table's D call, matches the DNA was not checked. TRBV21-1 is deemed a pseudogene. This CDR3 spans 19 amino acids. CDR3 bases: TGTGCCAGCAGCAAAGATGGGTCCCAGCGCCAAAGTTATTACAATGAGCAGTTCTTC. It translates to CASSKDGSQRQSYYNEQFF.

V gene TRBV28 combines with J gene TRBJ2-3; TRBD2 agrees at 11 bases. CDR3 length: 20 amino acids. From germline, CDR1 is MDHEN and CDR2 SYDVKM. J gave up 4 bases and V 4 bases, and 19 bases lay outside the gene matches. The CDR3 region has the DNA TGTGCCAGCAGTTCAGGGGTCGGGACTAGCGGTGTGTTCCGTCCAGATACGCAGTATTTT. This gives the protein CASSSGVGTSGVFRPDTQYF.

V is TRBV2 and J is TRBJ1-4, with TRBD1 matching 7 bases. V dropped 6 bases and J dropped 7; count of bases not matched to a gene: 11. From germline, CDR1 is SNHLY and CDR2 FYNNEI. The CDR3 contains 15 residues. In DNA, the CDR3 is TGTGCCAGCAGATCGGACAGGCTAAGCGGTGAAAAACTGTTTTTT. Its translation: CASRSDRLSGEKLFF.

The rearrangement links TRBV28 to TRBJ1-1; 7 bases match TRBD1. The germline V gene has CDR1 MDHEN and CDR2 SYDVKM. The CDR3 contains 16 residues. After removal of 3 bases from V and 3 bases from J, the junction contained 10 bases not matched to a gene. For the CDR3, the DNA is TGTGCCAGCAGTTTCTCGCGGAGGGGGCGAGACACTGAAGCTTTCTTT. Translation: CASSFSRRGRDTEAFF.

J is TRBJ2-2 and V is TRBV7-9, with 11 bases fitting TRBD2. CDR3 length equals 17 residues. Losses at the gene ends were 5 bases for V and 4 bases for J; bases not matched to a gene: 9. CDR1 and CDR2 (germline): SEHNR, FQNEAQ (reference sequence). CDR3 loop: CASSLIAGGPSTGELFF. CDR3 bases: TGTGCCAGCAGCCTAATAGCGGGAGGGCCAAGCACCGGGGAGCTGTTTTTT. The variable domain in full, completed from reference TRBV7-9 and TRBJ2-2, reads DTGVSQNPRHKITKRGQNVTFRCDPISEHNRLYWYRQTLGQGPEFLTYFQNEAQLEKSRLLSDRFSAERPKGSFSTLEIQRTEQGDSAMYLCASSLIAGGPSTGELFFGEGSRLTVL.

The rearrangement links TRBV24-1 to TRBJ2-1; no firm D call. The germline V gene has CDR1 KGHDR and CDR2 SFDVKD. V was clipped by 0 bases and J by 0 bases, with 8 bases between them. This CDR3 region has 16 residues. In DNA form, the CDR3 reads TGTGCCACCAGTGATTTGGACGGGTCCTCCTACAATGAGCAGTTCTTC. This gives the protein CATSDLDGSSYNEQFF.

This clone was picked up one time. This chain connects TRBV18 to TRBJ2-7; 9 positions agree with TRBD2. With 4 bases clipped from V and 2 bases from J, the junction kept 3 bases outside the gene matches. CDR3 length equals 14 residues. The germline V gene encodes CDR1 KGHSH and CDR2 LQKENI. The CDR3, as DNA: TGTGCCAGCTCACGAGGACTAGCGCCCTACGAGCAGTACTTC. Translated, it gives CASSRGLAPYEQYF.

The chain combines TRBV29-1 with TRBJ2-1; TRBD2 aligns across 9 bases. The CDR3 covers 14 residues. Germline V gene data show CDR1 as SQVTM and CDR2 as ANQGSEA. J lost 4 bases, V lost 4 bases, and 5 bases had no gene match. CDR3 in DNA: TGCAGCGTTGGTCTAGCGGGACCATACAATGAGCAGTTCTTC. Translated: CSVGLAGPYNEQFF.

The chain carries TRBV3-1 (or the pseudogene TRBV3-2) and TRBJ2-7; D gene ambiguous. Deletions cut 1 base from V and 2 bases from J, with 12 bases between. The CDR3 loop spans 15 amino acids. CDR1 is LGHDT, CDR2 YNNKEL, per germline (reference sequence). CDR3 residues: CASSQVPSEAYEQYF. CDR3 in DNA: TGTGCCAGCAGCCAAGTACCCTCAGAGGCCTACGAGCAGTACTTC.

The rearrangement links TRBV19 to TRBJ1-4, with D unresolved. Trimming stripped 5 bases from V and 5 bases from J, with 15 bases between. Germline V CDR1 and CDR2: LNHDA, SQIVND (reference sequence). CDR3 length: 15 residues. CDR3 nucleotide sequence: TGTGCCAGTAGTCCTACCGGGAGAGGGAATGAAAAACTGTTTTTT. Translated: CASSPTGRGNEKLFF.

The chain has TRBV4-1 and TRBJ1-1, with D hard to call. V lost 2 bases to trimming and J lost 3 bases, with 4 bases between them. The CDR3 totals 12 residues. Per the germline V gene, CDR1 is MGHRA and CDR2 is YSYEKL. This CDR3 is CASSQSYTEAFF. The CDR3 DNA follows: TGCGCCAGCAGCCAATCGTACACTGAAGCTTTCTTT.

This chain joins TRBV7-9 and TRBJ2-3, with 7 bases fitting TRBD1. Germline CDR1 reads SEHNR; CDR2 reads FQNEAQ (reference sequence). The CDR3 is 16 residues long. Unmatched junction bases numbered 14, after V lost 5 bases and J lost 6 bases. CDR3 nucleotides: TGTGCCAGCAGCGATCCGGGACAGACCCTACCGGATACGCAGTATTTT. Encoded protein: CASSDPGQTLPDTQYF.

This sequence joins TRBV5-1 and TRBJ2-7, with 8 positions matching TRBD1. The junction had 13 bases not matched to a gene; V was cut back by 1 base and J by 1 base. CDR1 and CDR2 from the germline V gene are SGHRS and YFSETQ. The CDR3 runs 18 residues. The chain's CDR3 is CASSLSRSGTGDSYEQYF. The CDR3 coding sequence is TGCGCCAGCAGCTTGTCGCGTTCCGGGACAGGCGATTCCTACGAGCAGTACTTC.

The CDR3 DNA reads TGTGCCAGCAGTCAACAAAGGGACAAAGAGACCCAGTACTTC. It codes for CASSQQRDKETQYF. The chain combines TRBV27 with TRBJ2-5; D perhaps matches TRBD1 (6 bases). Per germline, CDR1 MNHEY and CDR2 SMNVEV (reference sequence). V was clipped by 5 bases and J by 3 bases, with 13 bases between them. The CDR3 has 14 amino acids.

The CDR3 coding sequence is TGTGCCAGCAGCCAAGCCGGGACAGGGACCTACGAGCAGTACTTC. It encodes CASSQAGTGTYEQYF. The V gene is TRBV14, the J gene TRBJ2-7, with TRBD1 matching over 9 bases. The CDR3 length is 15 residues. The V and J ends lost 1 base and 2 bases, in that order; junction bases with no gene match: 3. Germline-derived CDR1 and CDR2 are SGHDN and FVKESK.

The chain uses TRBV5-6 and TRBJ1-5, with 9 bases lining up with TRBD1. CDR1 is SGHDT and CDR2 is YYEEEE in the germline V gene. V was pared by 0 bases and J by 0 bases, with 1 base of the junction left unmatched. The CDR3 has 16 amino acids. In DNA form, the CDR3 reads TGTGCCAGCAGCTTGGGGACAGGGGATAGCAATCAGCCCCAGCATTTT. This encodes CASSLGTGDSNQPQHF.

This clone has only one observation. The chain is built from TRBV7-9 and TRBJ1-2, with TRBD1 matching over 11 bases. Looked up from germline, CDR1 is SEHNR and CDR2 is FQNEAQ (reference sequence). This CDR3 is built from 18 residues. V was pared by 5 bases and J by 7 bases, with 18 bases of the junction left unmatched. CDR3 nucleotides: TGTGCCAGCAGCCTGCGGACAGGGGGCGGATGGGCCCTAAGTGGCTACACCTTC. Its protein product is CASSLRTGGGWALSGYTF. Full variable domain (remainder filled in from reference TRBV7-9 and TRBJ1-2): DTGVSQNPRHKITKRGQNVTFRCDPISEHNRLYWYRQTLGQGPEFLTYFQNEAQLEKSRLLSDRFSAERPKGSFSTLEIQRTEQGDSAMYLCASSLRTGGGWALSGYTFGSGTRLTVV.

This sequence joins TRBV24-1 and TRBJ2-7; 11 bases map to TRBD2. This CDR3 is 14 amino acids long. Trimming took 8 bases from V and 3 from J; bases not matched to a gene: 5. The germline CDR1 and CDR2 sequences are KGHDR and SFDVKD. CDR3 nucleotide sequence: TGTGCCACCACCACTAGCGGGAGTGTCTACGAGCAGTACTTC. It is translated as CATTTSGSVYEQYF.

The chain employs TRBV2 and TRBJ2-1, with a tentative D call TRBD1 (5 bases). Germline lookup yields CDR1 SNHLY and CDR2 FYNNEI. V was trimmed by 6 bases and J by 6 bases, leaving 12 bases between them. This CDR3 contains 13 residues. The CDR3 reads CASRAVQVNEQFF. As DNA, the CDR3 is TGTGCCAGCAGAGCCGTACAGGTCAATGAGCAGTTCTTC.

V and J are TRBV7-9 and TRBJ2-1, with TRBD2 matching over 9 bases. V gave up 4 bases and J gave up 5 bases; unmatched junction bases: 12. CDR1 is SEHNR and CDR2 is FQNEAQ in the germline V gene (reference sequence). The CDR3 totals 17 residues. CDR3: CASSSLSSGKRNNEQFF. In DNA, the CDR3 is TGTGCCAGCAGCTCACTTTCTAGCGGGAAACGGAACAATGAGCAGTTCTTC.

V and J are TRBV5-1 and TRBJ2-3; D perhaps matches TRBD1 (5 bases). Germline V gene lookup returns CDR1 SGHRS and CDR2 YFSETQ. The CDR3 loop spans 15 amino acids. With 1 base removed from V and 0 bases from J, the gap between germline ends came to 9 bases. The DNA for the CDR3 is TGCGCCAGCAGCTTGACAGGTCTAAGCACAGATACGCAGTATTTT. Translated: CASSLTGLSTDTQYF.

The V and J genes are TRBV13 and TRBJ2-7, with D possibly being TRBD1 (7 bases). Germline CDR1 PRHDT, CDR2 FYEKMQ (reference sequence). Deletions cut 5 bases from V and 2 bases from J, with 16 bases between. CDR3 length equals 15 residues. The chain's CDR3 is CASSARRDSPYEQYF. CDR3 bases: TGTGCCAGCAGCGCCCGGCGGGACAGCCCCTACGAGCAGTACTTC.

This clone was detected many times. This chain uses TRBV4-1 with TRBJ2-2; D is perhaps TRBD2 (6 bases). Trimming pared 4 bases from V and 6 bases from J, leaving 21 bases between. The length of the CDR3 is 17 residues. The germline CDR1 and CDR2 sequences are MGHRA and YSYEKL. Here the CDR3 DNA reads TGCGCCAGCAGCCCTGCAGTGTCGGGGGTAAAATCCGGGGAGCTGTTTTTT. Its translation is CASSPAVSGVKSGELFF.

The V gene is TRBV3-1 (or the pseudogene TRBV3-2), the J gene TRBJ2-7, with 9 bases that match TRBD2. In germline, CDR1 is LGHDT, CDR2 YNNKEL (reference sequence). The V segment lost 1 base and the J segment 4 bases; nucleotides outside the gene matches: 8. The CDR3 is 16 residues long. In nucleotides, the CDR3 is TGTGCCAGCAGCCAAGTTCCCGGGCTAGCGGGATACGAGCAGTACTTC. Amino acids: CASSQVPGLAGYEQYF.

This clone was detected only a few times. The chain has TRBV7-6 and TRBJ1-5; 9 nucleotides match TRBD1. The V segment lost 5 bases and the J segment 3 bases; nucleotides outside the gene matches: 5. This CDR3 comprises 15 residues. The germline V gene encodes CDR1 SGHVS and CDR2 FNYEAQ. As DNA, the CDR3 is TGTGCCAGCAGCATGGGACAGGGTTACAATCAGCCCCAGCATTTT. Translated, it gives CASSMGQGYNQPQHF.

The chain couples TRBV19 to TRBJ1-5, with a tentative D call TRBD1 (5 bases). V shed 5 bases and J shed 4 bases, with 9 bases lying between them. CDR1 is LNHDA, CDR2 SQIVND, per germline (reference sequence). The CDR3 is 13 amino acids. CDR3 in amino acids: CASSPTGNQPQHF. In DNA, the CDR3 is TGTGCCAGTAGTCCCACAGGAAATCAGCCCCAGCATTTT. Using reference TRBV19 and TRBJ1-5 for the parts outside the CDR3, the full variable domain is DGGITQSPKYLFRKEGQNVTLSCEQNLNHDAMYWYRQDPGQGLRLIYYSQIVNDFQKGDIAEGYSVSREKKESFPLTVTSAQKNPTAFYLCASSPTGNQPQHFGDGTRLSIL.

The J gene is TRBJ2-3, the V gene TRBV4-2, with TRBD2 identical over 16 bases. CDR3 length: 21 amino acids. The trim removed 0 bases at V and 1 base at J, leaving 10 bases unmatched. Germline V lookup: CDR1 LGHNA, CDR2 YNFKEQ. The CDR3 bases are TGTGCCAGCAGCCAAGAGGGTCCAGGGACTAGCGGGAGGGGAGGCACAGATACGCAGTATTTT. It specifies CASSQEGPGTSGRGGTDTQYF.

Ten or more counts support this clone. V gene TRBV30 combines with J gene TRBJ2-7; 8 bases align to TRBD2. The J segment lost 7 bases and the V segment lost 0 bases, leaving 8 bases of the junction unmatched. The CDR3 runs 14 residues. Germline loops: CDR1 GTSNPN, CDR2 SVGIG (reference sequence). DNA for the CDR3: TGTGCCTGGAGTGTTTTAGCGGGGAGGGGGGAGCAGTACTTC. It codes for CAWSVLAGRGEQYF.